This entry describes one T cell receptor beta chain. Random hexamers were used to reverse transcribe an amount of roughly 0.5 to 1 ug RNA. One entry per CDR3 protein results from TCRdb running MiXCR on the immunoSEQ multiplex PCR reads. The table includes 100,000 to 150,000 distinct CDR3 sequences, more than 85% detected once. Sequencing of TCR beta was carried out in blood CD8+ and CD4+ T cells. TEMRA cells were FACS-enriched, unlike CD8+ and CD4+ T cells, which were negatively isolated. The data derive from a study of CD8 T cells in Susac syndrome. The CDR3 spans 15 residues. The V and J ends lost 4 bases and 5 bases, in that order; junction bases with no gene match: 10. Looked up from germline, CDR1 is SEHNR and CDR2 is FQNEAQ (reference sequence).

The sample comprised CD8+ T cells from PBMCs. V gene TRBV7-9 combines with J gene TRBJ1-2; the match to TRBD1 covers 7 bases. The clonotype originates from a human donor with multiple sclerosis. The CDR3 protein is CASSSSGGVQYGYTF. The CDR3 coding sequence is TGTGCCAGCAGCTCCTCAGGGGGTGTACAGTATGGCTACACCTTC.